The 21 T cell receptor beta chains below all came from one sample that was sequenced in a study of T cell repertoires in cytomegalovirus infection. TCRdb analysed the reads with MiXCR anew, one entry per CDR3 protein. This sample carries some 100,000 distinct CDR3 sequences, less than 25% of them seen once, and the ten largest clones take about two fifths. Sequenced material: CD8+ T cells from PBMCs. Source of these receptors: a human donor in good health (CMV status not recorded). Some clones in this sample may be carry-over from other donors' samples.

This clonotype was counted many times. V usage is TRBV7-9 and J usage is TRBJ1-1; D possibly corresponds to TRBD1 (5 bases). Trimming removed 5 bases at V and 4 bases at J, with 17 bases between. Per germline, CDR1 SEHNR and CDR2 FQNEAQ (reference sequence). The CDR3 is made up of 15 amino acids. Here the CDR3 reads CASSPLAGLGTEAFF. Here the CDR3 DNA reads TGTGCCAGCAGCCCTTTAGCAGGGTTGGGCACTGAAGCTTTCTTT.

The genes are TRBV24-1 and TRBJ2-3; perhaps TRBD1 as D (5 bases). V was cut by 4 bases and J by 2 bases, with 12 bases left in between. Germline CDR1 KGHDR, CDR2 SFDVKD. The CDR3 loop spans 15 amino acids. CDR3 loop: CATSELDRDTDTQYF. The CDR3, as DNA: TGTGCCACCAGTGAGCTCGACAGAGACACAGATACGCAGTATTTT.

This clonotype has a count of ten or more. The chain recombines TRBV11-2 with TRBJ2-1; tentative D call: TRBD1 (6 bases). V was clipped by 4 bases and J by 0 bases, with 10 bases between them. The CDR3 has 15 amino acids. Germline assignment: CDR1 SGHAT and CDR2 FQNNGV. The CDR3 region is CASSSTGSSYNEQFF. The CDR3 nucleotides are TGTGCCAGCAGCTCAACAGGGAGCTCCTACAATGAGCAGTTCTTC.

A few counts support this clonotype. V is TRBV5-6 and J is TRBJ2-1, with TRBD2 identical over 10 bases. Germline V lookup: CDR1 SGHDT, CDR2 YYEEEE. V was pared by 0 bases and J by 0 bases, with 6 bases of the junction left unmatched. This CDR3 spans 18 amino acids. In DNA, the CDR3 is TGTGCCAGCAGCTTGGGGGGTGAGCGGGAGGGCTCCTACAATGAGCAGTTCTTC. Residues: CASSLGGEREGSYNEQFF.

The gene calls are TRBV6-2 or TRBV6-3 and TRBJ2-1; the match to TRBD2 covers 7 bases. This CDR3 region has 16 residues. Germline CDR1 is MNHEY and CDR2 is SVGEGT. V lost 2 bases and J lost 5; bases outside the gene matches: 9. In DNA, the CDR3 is TGTGCCAGCAGTTACAGGTGGGGGGGATCGGACAATGAGCAGTTCTTC. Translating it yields CASSYRWGGSDNEQFF.

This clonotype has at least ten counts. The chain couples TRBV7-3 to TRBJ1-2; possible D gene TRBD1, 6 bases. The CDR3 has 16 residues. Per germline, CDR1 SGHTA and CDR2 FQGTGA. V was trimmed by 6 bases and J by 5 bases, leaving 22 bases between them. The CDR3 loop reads CASSNGSRGASYGYTF. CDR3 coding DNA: TGTGCCAGCAGTAACGGGTCTCGGGGGGCTTCGTATGGCTACACCTTC.

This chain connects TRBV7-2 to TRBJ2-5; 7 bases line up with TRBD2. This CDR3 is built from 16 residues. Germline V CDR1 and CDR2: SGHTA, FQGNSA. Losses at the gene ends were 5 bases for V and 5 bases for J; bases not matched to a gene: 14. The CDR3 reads CASSPPGKRAGETQYF. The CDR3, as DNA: TGTGCCAGCAGCCCGCCCGGGAAGCGAGCGGGGGAGACCCAGTACTTC.

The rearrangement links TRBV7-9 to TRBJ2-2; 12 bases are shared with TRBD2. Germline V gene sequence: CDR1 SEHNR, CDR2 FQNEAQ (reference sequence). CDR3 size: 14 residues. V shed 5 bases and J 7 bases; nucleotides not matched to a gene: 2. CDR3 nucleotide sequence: TGTGCCAGCAGCCGACTAGCGGGGGACGGGGAGCTGTTTTTT. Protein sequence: CASSRLAGDGELFF.

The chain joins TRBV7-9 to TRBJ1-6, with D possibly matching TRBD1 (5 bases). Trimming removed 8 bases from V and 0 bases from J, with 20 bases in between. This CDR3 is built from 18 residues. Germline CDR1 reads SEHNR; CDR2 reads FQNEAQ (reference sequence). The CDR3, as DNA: TGTGCCAGCGGGTCCCCCGGCCAGGGCAGCTCCTATAATTCACCCCTCCACTTT. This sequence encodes CASGSPGQGSSYNSPLHF. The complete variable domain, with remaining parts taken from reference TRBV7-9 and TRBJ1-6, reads DTGVSQNPRHKITKRGQNVTFRCDPISEHNRLYWYRQTLGQGPEFLTYFQNEAQLEKSRLLSDRFSAERPKGSFSTLEIQRTEQGDSAMYLCASGSPGQGSSYNSPLHFGNGTRLTVT.

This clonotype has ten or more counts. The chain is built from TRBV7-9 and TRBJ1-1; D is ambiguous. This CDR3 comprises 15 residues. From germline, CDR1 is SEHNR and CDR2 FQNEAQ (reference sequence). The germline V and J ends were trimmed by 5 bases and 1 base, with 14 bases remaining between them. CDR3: CASSAAGTANTEAFF. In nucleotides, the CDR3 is TGTGCCAGCAGCGCCGCCGGCACGGCGAACACTGAAGCTTTCTTT.

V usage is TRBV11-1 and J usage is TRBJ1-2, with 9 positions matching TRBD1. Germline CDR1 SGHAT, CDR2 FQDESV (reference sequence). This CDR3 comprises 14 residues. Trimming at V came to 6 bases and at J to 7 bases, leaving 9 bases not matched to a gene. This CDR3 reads CASRLSGTGTGYTF. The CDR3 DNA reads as TGTGCCAGCAGGTTGTCCGGGACAGGGACTGGCTACACCTTC.

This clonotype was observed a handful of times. DNA of the CDR3: TGTGCCAGCAGTTTTGGCGGACAGAATAGCAATCAGCCCCAGCATTTT. Residues: CASSFGGQNSNQPQHF. V is TRBV28 and J is TRBJ1-5; D is possibly TRBD1 (6 bases). Germline loops: CDR1 MDHEN, CDR2 SYDVKM. CDR3 length: 16 residues. V gave up 3 bases and J gave up 0 bases, with 12 bases separating them.

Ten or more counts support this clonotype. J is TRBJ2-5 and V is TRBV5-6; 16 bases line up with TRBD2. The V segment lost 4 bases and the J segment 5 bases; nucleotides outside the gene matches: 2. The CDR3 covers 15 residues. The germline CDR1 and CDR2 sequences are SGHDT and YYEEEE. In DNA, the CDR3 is TGTGCCAGCAGCCAGGGACTAGCGGGAGGGGAGACCCAGTACTTC. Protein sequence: CASSQGLAGGETQYF.

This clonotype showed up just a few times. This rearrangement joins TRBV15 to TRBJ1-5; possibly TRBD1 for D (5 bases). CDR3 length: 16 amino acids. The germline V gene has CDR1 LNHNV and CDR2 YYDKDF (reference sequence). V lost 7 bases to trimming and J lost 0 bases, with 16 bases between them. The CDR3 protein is CATIEGLENSNQPQHF. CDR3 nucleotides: TGTGCCACCATCGAGGGACTGGAAAATAGCAATCAGCCCCAGCATTTT.

The CDR3 here is CASSKPGQGVTGELFF. The CDR3 bases are TGTGCCAGCAGCAAACCGGGACAGGGGGTCACCGGGGAGCTGTTTTTT. The chain recombines TRBV11-2 with TRBJ2-2, with 11 bases that match TRBD1. Germline V gene lookup returns CDR1 SGHAT and CDR2 FQNNGV. Trimming at V came to 5 bases and at J to 4 bases, leaving 6 bases not matched to a gene. The CDR3 totals 16 residues.

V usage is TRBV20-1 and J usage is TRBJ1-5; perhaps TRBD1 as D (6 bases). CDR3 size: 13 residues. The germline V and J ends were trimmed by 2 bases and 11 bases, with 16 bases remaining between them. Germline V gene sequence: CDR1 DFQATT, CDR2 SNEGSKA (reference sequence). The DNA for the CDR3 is TGCAGTGCTAGACTGGACAGCACCGGGGCCCAGCATTTT. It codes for CSARLDSTGAQHF.

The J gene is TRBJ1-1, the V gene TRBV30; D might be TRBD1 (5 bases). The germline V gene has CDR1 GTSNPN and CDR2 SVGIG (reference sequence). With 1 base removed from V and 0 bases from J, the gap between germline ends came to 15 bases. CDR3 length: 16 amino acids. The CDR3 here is CAWSDPFRGVNTEAFF. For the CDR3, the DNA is TGTGCCTGGAGTGACCCCTTCCGGGGGGTGAACACTGAAGCTTTCTTT.

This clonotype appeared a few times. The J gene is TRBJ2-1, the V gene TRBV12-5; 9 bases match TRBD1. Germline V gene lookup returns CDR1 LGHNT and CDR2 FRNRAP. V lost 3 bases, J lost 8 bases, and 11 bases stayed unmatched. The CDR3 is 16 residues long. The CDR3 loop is CASGFQPGQGGDEQFF. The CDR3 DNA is TGTGCTAGTGGTTTCCAACCGGGACAGGGCGGCGATGAGCAGTTCTTC.

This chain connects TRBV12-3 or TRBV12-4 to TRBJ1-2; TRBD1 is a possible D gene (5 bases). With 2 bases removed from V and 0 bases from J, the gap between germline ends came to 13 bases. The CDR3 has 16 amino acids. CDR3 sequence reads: CASSLSPGDSNYGYTF. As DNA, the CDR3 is TGTGCCAGCAGTTTATCCCCCGGGGACTCTAACTATGGCTACACCTTC.

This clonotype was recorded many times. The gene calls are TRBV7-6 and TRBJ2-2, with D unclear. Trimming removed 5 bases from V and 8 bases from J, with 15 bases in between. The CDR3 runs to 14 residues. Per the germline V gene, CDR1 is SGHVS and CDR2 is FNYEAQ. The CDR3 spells CASSPGLTRGELFF. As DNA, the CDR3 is TGTGCCAGCAGCCCCGGCCTCACCCGGGGGGAGCTGTTTTTT.

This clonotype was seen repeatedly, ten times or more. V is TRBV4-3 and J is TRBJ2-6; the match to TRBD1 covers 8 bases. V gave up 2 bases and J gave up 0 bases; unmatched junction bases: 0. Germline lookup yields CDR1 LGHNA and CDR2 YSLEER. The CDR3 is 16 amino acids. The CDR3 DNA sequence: TGCGCCAGCAGCCAAACAGGGGGCTCTGGGGCCAACGTCCTGACTTTC. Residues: CASSQTGGSGANVLTF.